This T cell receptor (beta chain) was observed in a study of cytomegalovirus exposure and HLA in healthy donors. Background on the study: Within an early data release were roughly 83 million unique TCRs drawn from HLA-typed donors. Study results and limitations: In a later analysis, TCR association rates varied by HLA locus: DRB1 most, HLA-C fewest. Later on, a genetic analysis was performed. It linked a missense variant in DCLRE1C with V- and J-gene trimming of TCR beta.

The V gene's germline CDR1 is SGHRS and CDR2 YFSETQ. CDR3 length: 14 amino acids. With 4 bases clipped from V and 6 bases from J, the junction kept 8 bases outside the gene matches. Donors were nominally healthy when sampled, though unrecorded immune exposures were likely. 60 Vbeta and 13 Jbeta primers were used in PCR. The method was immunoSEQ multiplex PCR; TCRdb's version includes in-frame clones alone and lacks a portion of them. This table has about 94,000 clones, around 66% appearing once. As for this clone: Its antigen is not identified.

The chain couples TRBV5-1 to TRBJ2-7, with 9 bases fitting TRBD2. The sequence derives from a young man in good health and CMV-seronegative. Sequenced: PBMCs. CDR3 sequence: CASSAGVAGAEQYF. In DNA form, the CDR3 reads TGCGCCAGCAGCGCCGGGGTAGCGGGAGCCGAGCAGTACTTC.